These 24 T cell receptor beta chains originate from one sample sequenced in a study of cytomegalovirus exposure and HLA in healthy donors. With 60 Vbeta and 13 Jbeta primers, the PCR was carried out. The assay was immunoSEQ multiplex PCR, and TCRdb's table has in-frame clones only and misses some. The sample includes about 130,000 clones, 74% of them seen just once. Sequencing was performed on PBMCs. The receptor source for this set is a man aged 18-30 years in good health and CMV-seropositive.

The chain uses TRBV27 and TRBJ2-3, with TRBD2 identical over 7 bases. CDR1 MNHEY and CDR2 SMNVEV come from the germline V gene (reference sequence). The CDR3 has 15 residues. V gave up 2 bases and J gave up 2 bases; unmatched junction bases: 4. CDR3: CASSLRSGVTDTQYF. As DNA, the CDR3 is TGTGCCAGCAGTTTAAGAAGCGGGGTCACAGATACGCAGTATTTT.

The CDR3 here is CASSLVQTSTDTQYF. The CDR3 nucleotides read TGCGCCAGCAGCTTGGTTCAGACTAGCACAGATACGCAGTATTTT. V and J are TRBV5-1 and TRBJ2-3; D unclear. Trimming stripped 0 bases from V and 0 bases from J, with 8 bases between. CDR1 is SGHRS, CDR2 YFSETQ, per germline. The CDR3 runs 15 residues.

V usage is TRBV29-1 and J usage is TRBJ2-3; D perhaps matches TRBD1 (5 bases). Deletions cut 8 bases from V and 1 base from J, with 13 bases between. Germline values: CDR1 SQVTM, CDR2 ANQGSEA. This CDR3 region has 13 residues. The CDR3 bases are TGCAGCATTGTGGGGCCTGGCACAGATACGCAGTATTTT. As protein: CSIVGPGTDTQYF.

The rearrangement links TRBV30 to TRBJ1-6; D is unresolved. This CDR3 comprises 17 residues. CDR1 is GTSNPN, CDR2 SVGIG, per germline (reference sequence). V was trimmed by 0 bases and J by 2 bases, leaving 14 bases between them. The CDR3 is CAWSVEIRVTYNSPLHF. CDR3 nucleotides: TGTGCCTGGAGTGTTGAGATTAGAGTCACCTATAATTCACCCCTCCACTTT.

The CDR3 nucleotides read TGTGCCAGCAGCTCACCGCCGACAGGGCGTCGAGACGAGCAGTACTTC. Translation: CASSSPPTGRRDEQYF. This chain links TRBV7-6 with TRBJ2-7; TRBD1 agrees at 7 bases. The CDR3 extends over 16 amino acids. The V gene's germline CDR1 is SGHVS and CDR2 FNYEAQ. Germline trimming cut 4 bases from V and 5 bases from J; bases unmatched to any gene: 14.

The chain links TRBV18 to TRBJ2-1; TRBD1 matches at 7 bases. The germline V gene encodes CDR1 KGHSH and CDR2 LQKENI. The V segment lost 1 base and the J segment 7 bases; nucleotides outside the gene matches: 1. CDR3 length equals 13 residues. The CDR3 DNA sequence: TGTGCCAGCTCACCACGGACAGGTAATGAGCAGTTCTTC. It specifies CASSPRTGNEQFF.

The genes are TRBV11-2 and TRBJ2-3, with 7 bases lining up with TRBD2. Germline V gene lookup returns CDR1 SGHAT and CDR2 FQNNGV. The CDR3 runs to 15 residues. The J segment lost 3 bases and the V segment lost 4 bases, leaving 7 bases of the junction unmatched. The CDR3: CASSSAGEGTDTQYF. The CDR3 region has the DNA TGTGCCAGCAGCTCCGCCGGGGAGGGAACAGATACGCAGTATTTT. Combining the CDR3 with reference TRBV11-2 and TRBJ2-3 gives the whole variable domain EAGVAQSPRYKIIEKRQSVAFWCNPISGHATLYWYQQILGQGPKLLIQFQNNGVVDDSQLPKDRFSAERLKGVDSTLKIQPAKLEDSAVYLCASSSAGEGTDTQYFGPGTRLTVL.

The chain is built from TRBV18 and TRBJ2-1; D might be TRBD1 (8 bases). V gave up 6 bases and J gave up 7 bases, with 19 bases separating them. There are 15 residues in the CDR3. CDR1 is KGHSH and CDR2 is LQKENI in the germline V gene. The chain's CDR3 is CASSLTGGDLNEQFF. CDR3 coding DNA: TGTGCCAGCTCCCTCACAGGGGGGGACTTGAATGAGCAGTTCTTC.

This clone was seen only a few times. CDR3 loop: CASSLGTASTDTQYF. DNA of the CDR3: TGCGCCAGCAGCCTCGGGACAGCTAGCACAGATACGCAGTATTTT. This sequence joins TRBV4-1 and TRBJ2-3; 7 bases fit TRBD1. Trimming took 4 bases from V and 0 from J; bases not matched to a gene: 4. The length of the CDR3 is 15 residues. In germline, CDR1 is MGHRA, CDR2 YSYEKL.

J is TRBJ2-1 and V is TRBV7-2, with TRBD2 matching 9 bases. This CDR3 has 17 amino acids. The trim removed 5 bases at V and 7 bases at J, leaving 15 bases unmatched. Germline V CDR1 and CDR2: SGHTA, FQGNSA. CDR3 in DNA: TGTGCCAGCAGCCCCCGGGGGGCTAGCGGGATACCAAATGAGCAGTTCTTC. Translation: CASSPRGASGIPNEQFF.

The chain is built from TRBV11-2 and TRBJ2-7; 9 bases agree with TRBD1. Trimming at V came to 6 bases and at J to 4 bases, leaving 10 bases not matched to a gene. The CDR3 length is 15 residues. CDR1 and CDR2 from the germline V gene are SGHAT and FQNNGV. This chain's CDR3 is CASSPEGTGYYEQYF. CDR3 bases: TGTGCCAGCAGTCCCGAAGGGACAGGGTATTACGAGCAGTACTTC.

The J gene is TRBJ2-1, the V gene TRBV28, with unresolved D. Per the germline V gene, CDR1 is MDHEN and CDR2 is SYDVKM. V lost 8 bases to trimming and J lost 9 bases, with 14 bases between them. This CDR3 has 12 residues. This CDR3 reads CASGRFRGEQFF. The CDR3 coding sequence is TGTGCCAGCGGCCGGTTTCGCGGTGAGCAGTTCTTC.

This rearrangement joins TRBV11-2 to TRBJ2-7, with 11 bases lining up with TRBD1. The CDR3 loop spans 17 amino acids. V lost 2 bases, J lost 1 base, and 7 bases stayed unmatched. The germline V gene has CDR1 SGHAT and CDR2 FQNNGV. The CDR3 nucleotides read TGTGCCAGCAGCTTAAGGTGGGGACAGGGGGTGTCCTACGAGCAGTACTTC. Its translation is CASSLRWGQGVSYEQYF.

The chain's CDR3 is CATSPRGRGPSLGGETQYF. In nucleotides, the CDR3 is TGTGCCACCAGCCCCCGGGGGAGGGGTCCTAGCCTGGGGGGGGAGACCCAGTACTTC. J is TRBJ2-5 and V is TRBV15, with 7 bases lining up with TRBD2. V shed 5 bases, J shed 5 bases, and the junction held 23 bases outside the gene matches. The CDR3 extends over 19 amino acids. Per the germline V gene, CDR1 is LNHNV and CDR2 is YYDKDF (reference sequence).

The rearrangement joins TRBV6-5 to TRBJ2-1; a possible D gene is TRBD1 (6 bases). Germline assignment: CDR1 MNHEY and CDR2 SVGAGI. Trimming cost V 2 bases and J 2 bases, with 13 bases left between them. The CDR3 loop spans 16 amino acids. CDR3 sequence (DNA): TGTGCCAGCAGTTACCTCCAGGGGTTCCCCTACAATGAGCAGTTCTTC. It encodes CASSYLQGFPYNEQFF.

The chain has TRBV6-5 and TRBJ1-1, with D possibly TRBD1 on 6 matching bases. V shed 6 bases and J shed 4 bases, with 18 bases lying between them. Germline-derived CDR1 and CDR2 are MNHEY and SVGAGI. The CDR3 is made up of 15 amino acids. This chain's CDR3 is CASSSTNRVGTEAFF. CDR3 in DNA: TGTGCCAGCAGCTCGACCAACAGGGTAGGCACTGAAGCTTTCTTT.

There are a few counts of this clone. The gene calls are TRBV2 and TRBJ2-1; 11 bases align to TRBD2. With V trimmed by 4 bases and J by 8 bases, 10 bases remained unmatched. In germline, CDR1 is SNHLY, CDR2 FYNNEI. The CDR3 contains 16 residues. CDR3 DNA sequence: TGTGCCAGCAGTGTGCCTAGCGGGGGGCCCGGAGATGAGCAGTTCTTC. Its translation: CASSVPSGGPGDEQFF.

V is TRBV11-3 and J is TRBJ2-5; 13 bases line up with TRBD2. The CDR3 is 16 amino acids. Germline V gene data show CDR1 as SGHNT and CDR2 as YENEEA. Trimming cost V 5 bases and J 2 bases; bases outside gene matches: 5. Here the CDR3 reads CASSPGLAGEQETQYF. In nucleotides, the CDR3 is TGTGCCAGCAGCCCCGGACTAGCGGGGGAACAAGAGACCCAGTACTTC. Combining the CDR3 with reference TRBV11-3 and TRBJ2-5 gives the whole variable domain EAGVVQSPRYKIIEKKQPVAFWCNPISGHNTLYWYLQNLGQGPELLIRYENEEAVDDSQLPKDRFSAERLKGVDSTLKIQPAELGDSAVYLCASSPGLAGEQETQYFGPGTRLLVL.

V and J are TRBV19 and TRBJ2-5; 7 bases are a match to TRBD1. The germline CDR1 and CDR2 sequences are LNHDA and SQIVND (reference sequence). The CDR3 is made up of 14 amino acids. The J segment lost 4 bases and the V segment lost 3 bases, leaving 5 bases of the junction unmatched. The CDR3: CASSMDRLGETQYF. For the CDR3, the DNA is TGTGCCAGTAGTATGGACAGGCTAGGAGAGACCCAGTACTTC.

The genes are TRBV4-1 and TRBJ2-7; TRBD2 might be the D (5 bases). Looked up from germline, CDR1 is MGHRA and CDR2 is YSYEKL. The CDR3 is 14 amino acids. V gave up 0 bases and J gave up 2 bases, with 8 bases separating them. CDR3 in amino acids: CASSQDTEAYEQYF. CDR3 bases: TGCGCCAGCAGCCAAGATACGGAGGCCTACGAGCAGTACTTC.

The rearrangement joins TRBV4-1 to TRBJ2-1; 7 nucleotides match TRBD1. In germline, CDR1 is MGHRA, CDR2 YSYEKL. The CDR3 spans 15 residues. V was clipped by 2 bases and J by 2 bases; unmatched bases: 3. The CDR3 DNA reads TGCGCCAGCAGCCAAACCGGGACAGCCTACAATGAGCAGTTCTTC. Translating it yields CASSQTGTAYNEQFF.

Comment on this clone: The junction does not match germline at one end; this may be a read error. The same CDR3 also results from other DNA sequences found in this sample. The chain uses TRBV5-1 and TRBJ1-2, with 8 nucleotides matching TRBD1. The length of the CDR3 is 15 residues. Germline V lookup: CDR1 SGHRS, CDR2 YFSETQ. The CDR3 DNA sequence: TGCGCTAGCAGCCCCGGACAGGGTGGAATCTTCGGCTACACCTTC. Its protein product is CASSPGQGGIFGYTF.

This sequence joins TRBV29-1 and TRBJ2-7; D may be TRBD1 (6 bases). From germline, CDR1 is SQVTM and CDR2 ANQGSEA. The CDR3 is 16 amino acids. The V end lost 6 bases, the J end lost 3 bases, and 24 bases lay between the germline ends. In DNA form, the CDR3 reads TGCAGCGTCCTCACTCCGGGACACAGGTTGGACTACGAGCAGTACTTC. It is translated as CSVLTPGHRLDYEQYF.

This clone has a handful of counts. The chain employs TRBV27 and TRBJ2-7; 13 bases map to TRBD2. Trimming took 4 bases from V and 7 from J; bases not matched to a gene: 16. From germline, CDR1 is MNHEY and CDR2 SMNVEV (reference sequence). This CDR3 is 18 amino acids long. CDR3 residues: CASSSGLAGAGGPLEQYF. The CDR3 DNA is TGTGCCAGCAGTTCAGGACTAGCGGGGGCTGGGGGCCCTCTGGAGCAGTACTTC.